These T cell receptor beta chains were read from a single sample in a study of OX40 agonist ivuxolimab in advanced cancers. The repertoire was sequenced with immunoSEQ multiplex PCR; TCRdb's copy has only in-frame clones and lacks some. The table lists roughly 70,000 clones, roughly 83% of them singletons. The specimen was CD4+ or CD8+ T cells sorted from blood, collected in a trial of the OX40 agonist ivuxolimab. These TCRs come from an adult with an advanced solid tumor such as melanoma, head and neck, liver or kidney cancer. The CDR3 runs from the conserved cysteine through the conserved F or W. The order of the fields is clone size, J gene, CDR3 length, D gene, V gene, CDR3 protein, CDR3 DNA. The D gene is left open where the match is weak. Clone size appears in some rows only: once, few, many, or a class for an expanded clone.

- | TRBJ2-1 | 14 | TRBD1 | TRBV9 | CASSTGSSYNEQFF | TGTGCCAGTTCGACAGGGAGCTCCTACAATGAGCAGTTCTTC
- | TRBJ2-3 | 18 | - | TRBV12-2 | CASRLVGPGLPPSDTQYF | TGTGCAAGTCGCTTAGTGGGACCGGGACTCCCTCCCTCAGATACGCAGTATTTT
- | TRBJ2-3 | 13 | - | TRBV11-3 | CASSLQDTDTQYF | TGTGCCAGCAGCTTACAGGACACAGATACGCAGTATTTT
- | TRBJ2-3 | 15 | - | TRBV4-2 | CASSQGEHGADTQYF | TGTGCCAGCAGCCAAGGGGAGCATGGGGCAGATACGCAGTATTTT
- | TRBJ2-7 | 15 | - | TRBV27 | CASSLGPGMSYEQYF | TGTGCCAGCAGTTTGGGGCCAGGGATGTCCTACGAGCAGTACTTC
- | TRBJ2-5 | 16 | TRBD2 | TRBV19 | CASSSMGGLAEETQYF | TGTGCCAGTAGTAGTATGGGGGGACTAGCGGAAGAGACCCAGTACTTC
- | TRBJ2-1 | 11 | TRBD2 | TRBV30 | CAWTGRREQFF | TGTGCCTGGACCGGGAGGAGAGAGCAGTTCTTC
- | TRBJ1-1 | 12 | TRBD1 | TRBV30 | CACRTGGTEAFF | TGTGCCTGTAGGACAGGGGGCACTGAAGCTTTCTTT
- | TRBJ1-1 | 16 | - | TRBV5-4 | CASSFRAVGRDTEAFF | TGTGCCAGCAGCTTCAGGGCGGTAGGTAGGGACACTGAAGCTTTCTTT
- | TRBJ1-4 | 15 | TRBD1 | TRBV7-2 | CASSRDRGPNEKLFF | TGTGCCAGCAGCCGCGACAGGGGACCAAATGAAAAACTGTTTTTT
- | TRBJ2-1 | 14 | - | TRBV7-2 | CASSPGRQHNEQFF | TGTGCCAGCAGCCCGGGGAGACAGCACAATGAGCAGTTCTTC
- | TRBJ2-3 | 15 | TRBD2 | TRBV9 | CASSPSGGATDTQYF | TGTGCCAGCAGCCCTAGCGGGGGGGCAACAGATACGCAGTATTTT
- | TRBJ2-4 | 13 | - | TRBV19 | CASSYSGQNIQYF | TGTGCCAGTAGTTATTCGGGACAAAACATTCAGTACTTC
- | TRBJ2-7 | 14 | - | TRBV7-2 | CASSVGGPADEQYF | TGTGCCAGCAGCGTAGGAGGGCCCGCGGACGAGCAGTACTTC
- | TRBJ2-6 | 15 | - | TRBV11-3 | CASTEQPSGANVLTF | TGTGCCAGCACCGAGCAGCCGTCTGGGGCCAACGTCCTGACTTTC
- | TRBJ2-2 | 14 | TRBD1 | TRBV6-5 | CASRRQGSAGELFF | TGTGCCAGCAGGAGACAGGGGTCCGCCGGGGAGCTGTTTTTT
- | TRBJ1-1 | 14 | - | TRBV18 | CASSPGHKNTEAFF | TGTGCCAGCTCACCAGGGCACAAAAACACTGAAGCTTTCTTT
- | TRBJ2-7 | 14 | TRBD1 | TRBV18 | CASSPGTGPYEQYF | TGTGCCAGCTCGCCCGGGACAGGGCCATACGAGCAGTACTTC
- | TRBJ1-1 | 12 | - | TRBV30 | CAWSPQDTEAFF | TGTGCCTGGAGTCCACAGGACACTGAAGCTTTCTTT
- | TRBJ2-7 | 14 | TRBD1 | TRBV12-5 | CASEPGTGAYEQYF | TGTGCTAGTGAGCCCGGGACAGGAGCCTACGAGCAGTACTTC
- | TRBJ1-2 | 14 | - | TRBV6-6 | CASSYGYKAYGYTF | TGTGCCAGCAGTTACGGTTATAAGGCCTATGGCTACACCTTC
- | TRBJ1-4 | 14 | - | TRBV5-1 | CASSLGQYNEKLFF | TGCGCCAGCAGCTTGGGCCAGTACAATGAAAAACTGTTTTTT
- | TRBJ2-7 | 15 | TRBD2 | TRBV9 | CASSVWGGAGLEQYF | TGTGCCAGCAGCGTATGGGGGGGAGCAGGGCTCGAGCAGTACTTC
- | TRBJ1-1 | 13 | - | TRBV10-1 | CASSATQNTEAFF | TGCGCCAGCAGTGCCACACAGAACACTGAAGCTTTCTTT
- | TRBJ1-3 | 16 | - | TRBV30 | CAWTIGISPSGNTIYF | TGTGCCTGGACTATAGGGATTTCGCCCTCTGGAAACACCATATATTTT
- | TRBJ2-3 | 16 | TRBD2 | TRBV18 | CASSPLSSGRGNTQYF | TGTGCCAGCTCACCACTATCTAGCGGTCGCGGTAATACGCAGTATTTT
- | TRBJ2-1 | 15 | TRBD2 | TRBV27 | CASRPRAGLYNEQFF | TGTGCCAGCAGGCCTCGAGCGGGGCTTTACAATGAGCAGTTCTTC
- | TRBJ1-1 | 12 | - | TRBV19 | CASGDMNTEAFF | TGTGCCAGTGGGGATATGAACACTGAAGCTTTCTTT
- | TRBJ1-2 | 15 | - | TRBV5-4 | CASSHGSGTAGGYTF | TGTGCCAGCAGCCACGGATCCGGGACGGCGGGGGGCTACACCTTC
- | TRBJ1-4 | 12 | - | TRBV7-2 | CASSRIGEKLFF | TGTGCCAGCAGCCGTATTGGTGAAAAACTGTTTTTT
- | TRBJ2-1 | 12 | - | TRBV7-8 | CASSSPRGEQFF | TGTGCCAGCAGCTCCCCCCGGGGTGAGCAGTTCTTC
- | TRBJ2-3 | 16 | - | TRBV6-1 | CASSDYSKTSTDTQYF | TGTGCCAGCAGTGACTACAGCAAGACTAGCACAGATACGCAGTATTTT
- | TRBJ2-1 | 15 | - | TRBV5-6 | CASSFRRTVHNEQFF | TGTGCCAGCAGCTTTAGACGGACTGTACACAATGAGCAGTTCTTC
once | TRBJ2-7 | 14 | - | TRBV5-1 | CASMDPGGAYEQYF | TGCGCCAGTATGGACCCCGGGGGTGCCTACGAGCAGTACTTC
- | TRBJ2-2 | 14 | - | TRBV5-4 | CASRADLNTGELFF | TGTGCCAGCAGGGCTGACTTGAACACCGGGGAGCTGTTTTTT
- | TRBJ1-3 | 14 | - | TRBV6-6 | CASSPQSAGNTIYF | TGTGCCAGCAGTCCCCAATCCGCTGGAAACACCATATATTTT
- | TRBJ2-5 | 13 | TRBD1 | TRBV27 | CASRETGVETQYF | TGTGCCAGCAGGGAGACAGGGGTGGAGACCCAGTACTTC
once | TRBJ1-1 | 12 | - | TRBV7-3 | CASSFGNTEAFF | TGTGCCAGCAGCTTTGGGAACACTGAAGCTTTCTTT
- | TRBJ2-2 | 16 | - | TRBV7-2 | CASSAIPGIGTGELFF | TGTGCCAGCAGCGCCATACCCGGAATTGGCACCGGGGAGCTGTTTTTT
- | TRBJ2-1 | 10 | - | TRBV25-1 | CASREGEQFF | TGTGCCAGCAGGGAGGGTGAGCAGTTCTTC
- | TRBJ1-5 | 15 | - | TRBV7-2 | CASSLELNRNQPQHF | TGTGCCAGCAGCTTAGAGCTGAATCGGAATCAGCCCCAGCATTTT
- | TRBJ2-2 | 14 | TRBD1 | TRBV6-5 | CASRYRGDTGELFF | TGTGCCAGCAGGTACAGGGGCGACACCGGGGAGCTGTTTTTT
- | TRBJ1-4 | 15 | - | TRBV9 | CASSVQDTTREKLFF | TGTGCCAGCAGCGTGCAGGACACCACCCGTGAAAAACTGTTTTTT
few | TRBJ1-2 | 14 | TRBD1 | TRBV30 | CAWRGTDLFYGYTF | TGTGCCTGGAGGGGGACAGACCTCTTCTATGGCTACACCTTC
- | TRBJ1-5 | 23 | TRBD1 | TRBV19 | CASRPGQGALIDFLKYSNQPQHF | TGTGCCAGTAGGCCGGGACAGGGGGCTTTAATTGATTTCCTCAAATATAGCAATCAGCCCCAGCATTTT
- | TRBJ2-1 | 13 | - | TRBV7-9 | CASSFTSYNEQFF | TGTGCCAGCAGTTTTACTAGCTACAATGAGCAGTTCTTC
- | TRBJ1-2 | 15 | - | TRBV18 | CASSPPSGADYGYTF | TGTGCCAGCTCACCACCTTCAGGGGCGGACTATGGCTACACCTTC
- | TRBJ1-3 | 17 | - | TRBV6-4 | CASSDPITGNSGNTIYF | TGTGCCAGCAGTGACCCGATTACAGGGAACTCTGGAAACACCATATATTTT
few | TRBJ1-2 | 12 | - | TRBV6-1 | CASRGWDYGYTF | TGTGCCAGCCGGGGCTGGGACTATGGCTACACCTTC
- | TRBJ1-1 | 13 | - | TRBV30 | CAWSVVVVTEAFF | TGTGCCTGGAGTGTAGTAGTAGTCACTGAAGCTTTCTTT
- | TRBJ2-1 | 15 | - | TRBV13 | CASSLTLEGSREQFF | TGTGCCAGCAGCTTAACGTTGGAAGGGTCGAGAGAGCAGTTCTTC
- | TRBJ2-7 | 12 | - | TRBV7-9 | CASSLAAYEQYF | TGTGCCAGCAGCTTAGCGGCCTACGAGCAGTACTTC
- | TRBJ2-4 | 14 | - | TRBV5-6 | CASSLVTGGNIQYF | TGTGCCAGCAGCTTGGTTACAGGTGGGAACATTCAGTACTTC
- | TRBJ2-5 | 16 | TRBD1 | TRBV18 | CASSPVTGDLQETQYF | TGTGCCAGCTCACCTGTGACAGGGGATTTGCAAGAGACCCAGTACTTC
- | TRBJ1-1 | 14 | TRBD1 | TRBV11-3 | CASSSSQGATEAFF | TGTGCCAGCAGCTCTTCACAGGGGGCCACTGAAGCTTTCTTT
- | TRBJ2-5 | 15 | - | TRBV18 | CASSLQGRGQETQYF | TGTGCCAGCTCCCTCCAAGGCAGGGGACAAGAGACCCAGTACTTC
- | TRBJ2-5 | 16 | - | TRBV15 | CATSRVGGSYQETQYF | TGTGCCACCAGCAGGGTTGGGGGGTCGTACCAAGAGACCCAGTACTTC
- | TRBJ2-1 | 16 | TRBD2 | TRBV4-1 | CASSQGPAGGYNEQFF | TGCGCCAGCAGCCAAGGTCCAGCGGGAGGGTACAATGAGCAGTTCTTC
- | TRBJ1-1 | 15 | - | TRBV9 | CASSVGWGVNTEAFF | TGTGCCAGCAGCGTAGGATGGGGGGTGAACACTGAAGCTTTCTTT
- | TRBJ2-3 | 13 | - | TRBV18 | CASSGVRTDTQYF | TGTGCCAGCTCAGGGGTGAGGACAGATACGCAGTATTTT